Below, 8 T cell receptor beta chains from the same sample are listed, as sequenced in a study of technical replicates of blood from a handful of donors. Assay: immunoSEQ multiplex PCR; the TCRdb copy retains only in-frame clones and omits some. Of 50,000 to 80,000 clones listed, about 86% are singletons. Sequenced: PBMCs. Receptors originate from a human donor in good health. Some clones in this sample may be carry-over from other donors' samples.

The V gene is TRBV27, the J gene TRBJ2-7, with 8 bases matching TRBD2. The trim removed 0 bases at V and 4 bases at J, leaving 5 bases unmatched. The CDR3 has 15 residues. In germline, CDR1 is MNHEY, CDR2 SMNVEV (reference sequence). Written as DNA, the CDR3 is TGTGCCAGCAGTTTATCGACTGCGGGAGGTTACGAGCAGTACTTC. It is translated as CASSLSTAGGYEQYF.

V usage is TRBV7-2 and J usage is TRBJ1-2, with 7 positions matching TRBD1. The V and J ends lost 2 bases and 8 bases, in that order; junction bases with no gene match: 8. The germline V gene encodes CDR1 SGHTA and CDR2 FQGNSA. This CDR3 spans 14 amino acids. CDR3 coding DNA: TGTGCCAGCAGCTTACTCGGGACAGCTAAAGGCTACACCTTC. Encoded protein: CASSLLGTAKGYTF.

The chain links TRBV4-3 to TRBJ1-6; no reliable D call. Between the trimmed V and J ends, which lost 5 bases and 2 bases, there was a span of 10 bases. The CDR3 covers 15 residues. The germline CDR1 and CDR2 sequences are LGHNA and YSLEER. DNA of the CDR3: TGCGCCAGCAGCGTGGCGGCAACCTATAATTCACCCCTCCACTTT. Its translation is CASSVAATYNSPLHF.

This sequence joins TRBV6-5 and TRBJ1-2; D possibly corresponds to TRBD1 (5 bases). This CDR3 contains 15 residues. Per germline, CDR1 MNHEY and CDR2 SVGAGI. The V end lost 2 bases, the J end lost 2 bases, and 12 bases lay between the germline ends. The CDR3 bases are TGTGCCAGCAGTTACCGAGCAGGGAGGAACTATGGCTACACCTTC. Residues: CASSYRAGRNYGYTF.

The CDR3 region has the DNA TGCGCCAGCAGCCCTTCAGGGGCTAGCGGGGGAATATACAATGAGCAGTTCTTC. Its protein product is CASSPSGASGGIYNEQFF. This rearrangement joins TRBV5-1 to TRBJ2-1; 10 nucleotides align to TRBD2. Trimming took 4 bases from V and 4 from J; bases not matched to a gene: 14. The CDR3 is made up of 18 amino acids. Germline assignment: CDR1 SGHRS and CDR2 YFSETQ.

The V call is TRBV19, the J call TRBJ1-3; no reliable D call. Germline CDR1 is LNHDA and CDR2 is SQIVND (reference sequence). CDR3 length: 10 residues. Trimming removed 8 bases at V and 3 bases at J, with 2 bases between. This CDR3 reads CASRGNTIYF. The CDR3 DNA is TGTGCCAGTCGTGGAAACACCATATATTTT.

The rearrangement links TRBV2 to TRBJ1-1; D is uncertain. Germline V CDR1 and CDR2: SNHLY, FYNNEI. The CDR3 sequence is 14 residues long. V lost 6 bases, J lost 1 base, and 12 bases lay in between. Written as DNA, the CDR3 is TGTGCCAGCAGCCTTTCCGTCGGGAACACTGAAGCTTTCTTT. This gives the protein CASSLSVGNTEAFF.

The V and J genes are TRBV2 and TRBJ2-7; 8 positions agree with TRBD2. Losses at the gene ends were 1 base for V and 4 bases for J; bases not matched to a gene: 6. The germline V gene encodes CDR1 SNHLY and CDR2 FYNNEI. The CDR3 consists of 15 residues. The DNA of the CDR3 is TGTGCCAGCAGTGAAGGACGGGGGGGGTCGTACGAGCAGTACTTC. Protein: CASSEGRGGSYEQYF.